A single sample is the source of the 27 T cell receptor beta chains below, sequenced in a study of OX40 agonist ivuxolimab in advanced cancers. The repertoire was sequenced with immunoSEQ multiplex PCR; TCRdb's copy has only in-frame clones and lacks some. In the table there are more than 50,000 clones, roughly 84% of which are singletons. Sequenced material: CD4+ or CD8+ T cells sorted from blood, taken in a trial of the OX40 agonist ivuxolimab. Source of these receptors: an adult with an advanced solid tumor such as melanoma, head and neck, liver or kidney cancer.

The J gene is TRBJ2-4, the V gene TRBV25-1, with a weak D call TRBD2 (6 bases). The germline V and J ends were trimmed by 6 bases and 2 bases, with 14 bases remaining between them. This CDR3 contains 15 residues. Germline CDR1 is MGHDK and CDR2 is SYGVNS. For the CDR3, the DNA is TGTGCCAGCAGATCAGCGGGTGGAACCAAAAACATTCAGTACTTC. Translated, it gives CASRSAGGTKNIQYF. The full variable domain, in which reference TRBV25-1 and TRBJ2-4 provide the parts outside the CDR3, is EADIYQTPRYLVIGTGKKITLECSQTMGHDKMYWYQQDPGMELHLIHYSYGVNSTEKGDLSSESTVSRIRTEHFPLTLESARPSHTSQYLCASRSAGGTKNIQYFGAGTRLSVL.

The CDR3 nucleotides are TGTGCCAGCAGCTTTGACAGGGCCAGCAGCATTCAGTACTTC. This translates into CASSFDRASSIQYF. The chain employs TRBV5-4 and TRBJ2-4; 7 positions agree with TRBD1. V gave up 2 bases and J gave up 9 bases; unmatched junction bases: 8. Germline V CDR1 and CDR2: SGHNT, YYREEE (reference sequence). The CDR3 consists of 14 residues.

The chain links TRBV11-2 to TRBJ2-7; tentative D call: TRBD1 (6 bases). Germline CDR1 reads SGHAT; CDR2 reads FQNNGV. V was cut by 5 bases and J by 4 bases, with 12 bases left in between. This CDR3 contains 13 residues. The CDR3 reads CASSLLDSYEQYF. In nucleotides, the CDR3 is TGTGCCAGCAGCCTCCTGGACAGTTACGAGCAGTACTTC.

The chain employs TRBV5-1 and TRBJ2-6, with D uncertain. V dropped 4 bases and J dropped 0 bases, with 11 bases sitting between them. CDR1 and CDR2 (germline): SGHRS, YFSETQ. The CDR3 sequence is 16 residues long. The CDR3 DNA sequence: TGCGCCAGCAGCCCGTCGTGGGCCTCTGGGGCCAACGTCCTGACTTTC. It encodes CASSPSWASGANVLTF. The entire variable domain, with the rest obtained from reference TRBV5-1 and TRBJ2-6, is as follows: KAGVTQTPRYLIKTRGQQVTLSCSPISGHRSVSWYQQTPGQGLQFLFEYFSETQRNKGNFPGRFSGRQFSNSRSEMNVSTLELGDSALYLCASSPSWASGANVLTFGAGSRLTVL.

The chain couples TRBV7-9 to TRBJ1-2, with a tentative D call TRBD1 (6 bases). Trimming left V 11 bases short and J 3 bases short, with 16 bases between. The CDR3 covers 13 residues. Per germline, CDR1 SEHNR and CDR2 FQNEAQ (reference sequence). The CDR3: CAGSVGGHYGYTF. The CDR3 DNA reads TGTGCCGGTTCGGTCGGGGGGCACTATGGCTACACCTTC.

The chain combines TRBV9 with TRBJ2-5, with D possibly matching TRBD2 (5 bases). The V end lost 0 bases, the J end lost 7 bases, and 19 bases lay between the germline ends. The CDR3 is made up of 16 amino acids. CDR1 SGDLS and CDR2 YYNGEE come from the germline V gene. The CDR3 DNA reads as TGTGCCAGCAGCGTAGCGGGGTTGACGGAGGCAGGGACCCAGTACTTC. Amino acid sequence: CASSVAGLTEAGTQYF. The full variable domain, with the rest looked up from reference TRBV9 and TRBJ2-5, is DSGVTQTPKHLITATGQRVTLRCSPRSGDLSVYWYQQSLDQGLQFLIQYYNGEERAKGNILERFSAQQFPDLHSELNLSSLELGDSALYFCASSVAGLTEAGTQYFGPGTRLLVL.

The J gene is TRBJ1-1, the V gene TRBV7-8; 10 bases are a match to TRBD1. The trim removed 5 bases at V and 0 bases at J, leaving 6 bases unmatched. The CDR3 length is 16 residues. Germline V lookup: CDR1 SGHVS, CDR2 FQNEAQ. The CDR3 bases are TGTGCCAGCAGCCCCGGGACAGGGGCCTTGAACACTGAAGCTTTCTTT. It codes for CASSPGTGALNTEAFF.

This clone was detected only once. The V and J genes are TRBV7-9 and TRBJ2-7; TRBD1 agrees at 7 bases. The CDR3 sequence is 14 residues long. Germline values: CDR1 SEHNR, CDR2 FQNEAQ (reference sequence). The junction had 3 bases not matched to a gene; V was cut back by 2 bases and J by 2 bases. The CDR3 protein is CASSLRDSTYEQYF. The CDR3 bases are TGTGCCAGCAGCTTACGGGACAGCACCTACGAGCAGTACTTC.

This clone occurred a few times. CDR3: CASSVNRLVSGTEAFF. The DNA of the CDR3 is TGTGCCAGCAGCGTGAACCGACTCGTATCTGGCACTGAAGCTTTCTTT. The rearrangement joins TRBV5-8 to TRBJ1-1; D uncertain. Per the germline V gene, CDR1 is SGHTS and CDR2 is YDEGEE. Trimming shortened V by 4 bases and J by 4 bases, and 20 bases separated the two germline ends. The CDR3 length is 16 residues.

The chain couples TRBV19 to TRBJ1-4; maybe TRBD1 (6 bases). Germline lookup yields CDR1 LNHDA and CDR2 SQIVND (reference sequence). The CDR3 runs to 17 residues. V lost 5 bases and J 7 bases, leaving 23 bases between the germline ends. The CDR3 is CASSVAGGAAGSEKLFF. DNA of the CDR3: TGTGCCAGTAGTGTTGCCGGGGGGGCAGCGGGAAGTGAAAAACTGTTTTTT. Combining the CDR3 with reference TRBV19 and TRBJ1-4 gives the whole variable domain DGGITQSPKYLFRKEGQNVTLSCEQNLNHDAMYWYRQDPGQGLRLIYYSQIVNDFQKGDIAEGYSVSREKKESFPLTVTSAQKNPTAFYLCASSVAGGAAGSEKLFFGSGTQLSVL.

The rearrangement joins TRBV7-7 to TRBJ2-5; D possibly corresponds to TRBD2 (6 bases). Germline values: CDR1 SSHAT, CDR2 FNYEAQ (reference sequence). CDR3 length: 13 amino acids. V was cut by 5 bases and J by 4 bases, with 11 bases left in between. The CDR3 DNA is TGTGCCAGCAGCCAGAGGGGAGGAGAGACCCAGTACTTC. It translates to CASSQRGGETQYF.

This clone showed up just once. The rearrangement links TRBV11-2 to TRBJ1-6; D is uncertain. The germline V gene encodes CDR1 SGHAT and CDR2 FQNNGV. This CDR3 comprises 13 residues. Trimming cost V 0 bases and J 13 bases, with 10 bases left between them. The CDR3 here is CASSLDRLSPLHF. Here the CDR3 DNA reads TGTGCCAGCAGCTTAGACAGGTTATCCCCCCTCCACTTT. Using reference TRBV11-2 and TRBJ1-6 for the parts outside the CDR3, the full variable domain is EAGVAQSPRYKIIEKRQSVAFWCNPISGHATLYWYQQILGQGPKLLIQFQNNGVVDDSQLPKDRFSAERLKGVDSTLKIQPAKLEDSAVYLCASSLDRLSPLHFGNGTRLTVT.

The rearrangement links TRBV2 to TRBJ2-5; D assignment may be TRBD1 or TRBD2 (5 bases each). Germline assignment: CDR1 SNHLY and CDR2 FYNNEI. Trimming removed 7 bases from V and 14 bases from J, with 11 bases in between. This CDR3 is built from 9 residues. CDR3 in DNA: TGTGCCAGCAAGGGACGCCCTTACTTC. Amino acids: CASKGRPYF. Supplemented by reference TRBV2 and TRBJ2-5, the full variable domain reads EPEVTQTPSHQVTQMGQEVILRCVPISNHLYFYWYRQILGQKVEFLVSFYNNEISEKSEIFDDQFSVERPDGSNFTLKIRSTKLEDSAMYFCASKGRPYFGPGTRLLVL.

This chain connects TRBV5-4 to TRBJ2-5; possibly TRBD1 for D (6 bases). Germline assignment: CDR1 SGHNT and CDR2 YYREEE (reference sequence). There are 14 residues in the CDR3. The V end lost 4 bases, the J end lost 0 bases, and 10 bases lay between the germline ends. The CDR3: CASSPGQNQETQYF. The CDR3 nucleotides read TGTGCCAGCAGCCCGGGACAAAACCAAGAGACCCAGTACTTC.

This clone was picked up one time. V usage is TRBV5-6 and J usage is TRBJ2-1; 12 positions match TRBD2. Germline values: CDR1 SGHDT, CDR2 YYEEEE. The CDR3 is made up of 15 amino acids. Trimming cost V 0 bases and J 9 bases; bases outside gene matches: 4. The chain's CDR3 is CASSLGLAGAPEQFF. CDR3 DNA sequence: TGTGCCAGCAGCTTGGGACTAGCGGGAGCGCCTGAGCAGTTCTTC.

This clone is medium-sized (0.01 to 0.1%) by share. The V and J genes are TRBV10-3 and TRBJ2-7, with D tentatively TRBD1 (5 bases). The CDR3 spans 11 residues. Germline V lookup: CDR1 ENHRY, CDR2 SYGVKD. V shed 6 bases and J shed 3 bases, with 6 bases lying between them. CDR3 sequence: CAISQGYEQYF. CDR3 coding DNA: TGTGCCATCAGCCAGGGCTACGAGCAGTACTTC.

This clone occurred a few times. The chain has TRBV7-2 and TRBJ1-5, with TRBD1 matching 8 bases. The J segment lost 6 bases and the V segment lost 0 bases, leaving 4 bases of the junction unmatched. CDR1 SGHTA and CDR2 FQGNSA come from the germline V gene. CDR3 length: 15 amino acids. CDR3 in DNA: TGTGCCAGCAGCTTAGCGGCAGGGGGCGGTCAGCCCCAGCATTTT. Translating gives CASSLAAGGGQPQHF.

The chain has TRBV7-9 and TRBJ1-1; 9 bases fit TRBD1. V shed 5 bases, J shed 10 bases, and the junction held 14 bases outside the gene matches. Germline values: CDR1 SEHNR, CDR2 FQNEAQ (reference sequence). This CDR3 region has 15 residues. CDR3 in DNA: TGTGCCAGCAGCCTCCGACAGGGGGTAACGTCGCGAGCTTTCTTT. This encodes CASSLRQGVTSRAFF.

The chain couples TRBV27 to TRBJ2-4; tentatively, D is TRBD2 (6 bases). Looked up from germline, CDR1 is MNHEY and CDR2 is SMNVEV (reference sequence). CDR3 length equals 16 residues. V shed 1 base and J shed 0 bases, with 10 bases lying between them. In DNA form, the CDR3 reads TGTGCCAGCAGTTTATATTCGGGGGTAGCCAAAAACATTCAGTACTTC. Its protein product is CASSLYSGVAKNIQYF.

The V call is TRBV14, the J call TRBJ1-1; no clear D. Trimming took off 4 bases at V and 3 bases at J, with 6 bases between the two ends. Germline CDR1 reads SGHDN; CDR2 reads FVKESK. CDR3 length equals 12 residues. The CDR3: CASSLAYTEAFF. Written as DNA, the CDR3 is TGTGCCAGCAGCCTGGCGTACACTGAAGCTTTCTTT.

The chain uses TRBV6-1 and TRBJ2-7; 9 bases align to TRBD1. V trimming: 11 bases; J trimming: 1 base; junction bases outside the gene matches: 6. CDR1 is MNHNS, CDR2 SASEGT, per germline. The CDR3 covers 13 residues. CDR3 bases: TGTGCCGCTACAGGGGGCGCTTCCTACGAGCAGTACTTC. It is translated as CAATGGASYEQYF.

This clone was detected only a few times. Here the CDR3 DNA reads TGTGCCAGCAGTGGATGGGAAACCTACGAGCAGTACTTC. It specifies CASSGWETYEQYF. The J gene is TRBJ2-7, the V gene TRBV6-6; D is ambiguous. Trimming left V 5 bases short and J 2 bases short, with 10 bases between. This CDR3 spans 13 amino acids. The germline V gene has CDR1 MNHNY and CDR2 SVGAGI (reference sequence).

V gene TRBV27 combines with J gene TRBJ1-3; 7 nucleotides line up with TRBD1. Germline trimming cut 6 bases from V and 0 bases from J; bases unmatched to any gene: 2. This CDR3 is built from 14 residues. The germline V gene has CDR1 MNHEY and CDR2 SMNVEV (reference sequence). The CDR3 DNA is TGTGCCAGCAGGGACAGGAACTCTGGAAACACCATATATTTT. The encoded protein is CASRDRNSGNTIYF.

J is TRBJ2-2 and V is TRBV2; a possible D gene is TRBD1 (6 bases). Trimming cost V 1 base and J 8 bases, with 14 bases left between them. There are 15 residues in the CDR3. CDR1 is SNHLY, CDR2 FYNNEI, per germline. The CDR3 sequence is CASSEGTVLGGELFF. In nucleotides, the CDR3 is TGTGCCAGCAGTGAAGGGACAGTTTTGGGGGGGGAGCTGTTTTTT.

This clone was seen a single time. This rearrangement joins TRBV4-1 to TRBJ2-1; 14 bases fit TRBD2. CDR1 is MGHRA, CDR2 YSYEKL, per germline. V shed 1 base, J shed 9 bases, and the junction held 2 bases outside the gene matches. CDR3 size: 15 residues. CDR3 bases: TGCGCCAGCAGCCAAGGGACTAGCGGGAGGACTGAGCAGTTCTTC. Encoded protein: CASSQGTSGRTEQFF.

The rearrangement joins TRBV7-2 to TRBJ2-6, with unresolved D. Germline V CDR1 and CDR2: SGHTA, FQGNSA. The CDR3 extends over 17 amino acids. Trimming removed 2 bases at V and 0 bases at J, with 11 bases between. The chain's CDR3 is CASSLKPRDSGANVLTF. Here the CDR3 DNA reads TGTGCCAGCAGCTTAAAACCAAGAGACTCTGGGGCCAACGTCCTGACTTTC.

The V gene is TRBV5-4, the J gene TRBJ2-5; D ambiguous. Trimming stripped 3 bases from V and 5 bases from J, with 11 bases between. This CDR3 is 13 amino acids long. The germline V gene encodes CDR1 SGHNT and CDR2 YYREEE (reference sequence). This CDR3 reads CASSWEPGETQYF. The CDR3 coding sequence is TGTGCCAGCAGCTGGGAACCCGGGGAGACCCAGTACTTC. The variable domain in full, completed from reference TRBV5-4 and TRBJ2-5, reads ETGVTQSPTHLIKTRGQQVTLRCSSQSGHNTVSWYQQALGQGPQFIFQYYREEENGRGNFPPRFSGLQFPNYSSELNVNALELDDSALYLCASSWEPGETQYFGPGTRLLVL.